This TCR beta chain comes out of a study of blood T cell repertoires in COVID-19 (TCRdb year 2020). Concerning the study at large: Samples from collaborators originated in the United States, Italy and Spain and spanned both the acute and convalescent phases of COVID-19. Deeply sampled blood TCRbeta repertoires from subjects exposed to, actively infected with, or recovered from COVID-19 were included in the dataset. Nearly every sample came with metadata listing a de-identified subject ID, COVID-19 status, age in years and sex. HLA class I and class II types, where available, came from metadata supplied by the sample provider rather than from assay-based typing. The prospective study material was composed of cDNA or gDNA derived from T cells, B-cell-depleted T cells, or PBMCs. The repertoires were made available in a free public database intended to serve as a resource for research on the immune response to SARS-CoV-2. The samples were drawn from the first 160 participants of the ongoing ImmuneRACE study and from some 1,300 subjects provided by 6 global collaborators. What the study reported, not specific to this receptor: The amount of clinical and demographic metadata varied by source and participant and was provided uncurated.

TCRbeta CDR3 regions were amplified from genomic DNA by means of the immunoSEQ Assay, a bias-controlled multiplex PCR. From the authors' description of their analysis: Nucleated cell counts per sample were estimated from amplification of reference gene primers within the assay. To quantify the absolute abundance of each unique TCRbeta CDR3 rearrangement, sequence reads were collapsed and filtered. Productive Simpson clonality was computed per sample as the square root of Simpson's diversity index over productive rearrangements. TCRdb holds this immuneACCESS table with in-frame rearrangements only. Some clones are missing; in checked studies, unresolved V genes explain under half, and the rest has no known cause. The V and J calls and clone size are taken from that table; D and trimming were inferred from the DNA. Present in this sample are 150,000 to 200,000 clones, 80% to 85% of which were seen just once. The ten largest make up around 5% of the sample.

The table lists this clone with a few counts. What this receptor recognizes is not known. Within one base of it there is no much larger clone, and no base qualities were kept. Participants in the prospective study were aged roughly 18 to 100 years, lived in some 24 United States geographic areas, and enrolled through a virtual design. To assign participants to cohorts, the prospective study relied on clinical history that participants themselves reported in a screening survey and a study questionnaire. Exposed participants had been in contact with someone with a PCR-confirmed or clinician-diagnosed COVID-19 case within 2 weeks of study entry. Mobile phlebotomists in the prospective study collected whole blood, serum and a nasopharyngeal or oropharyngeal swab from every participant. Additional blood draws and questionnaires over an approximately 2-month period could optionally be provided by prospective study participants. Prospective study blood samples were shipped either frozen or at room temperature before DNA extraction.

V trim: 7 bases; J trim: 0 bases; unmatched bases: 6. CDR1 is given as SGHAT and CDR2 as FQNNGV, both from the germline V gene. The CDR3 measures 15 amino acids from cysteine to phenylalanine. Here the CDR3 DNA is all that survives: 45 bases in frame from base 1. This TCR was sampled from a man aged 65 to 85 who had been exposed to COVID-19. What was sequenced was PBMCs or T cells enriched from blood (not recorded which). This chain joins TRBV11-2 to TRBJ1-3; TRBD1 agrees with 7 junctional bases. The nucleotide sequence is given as TGTGCCAGCACCATACAGGGGACCTCTGGAAACACCATATATTTT. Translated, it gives CASTIQGTSGNTIYF.